A single sample is the source of the 10 T cell receptor beta chains below, sequenced in a study of cytomegalovirus exposure and HLA in healthy donors. Clones were read by immunoSEQ multiplex PCR, and TCRdb kept only the in-frame ones, dropping some. The sample yields about 130,000 clones, nearly 90% seen once. The sample was PBMCs. All receptors derive from a woman under 30 in good health and CMV-seronegative.

The V gene is TRBV16, the J gene TRBJ1-5; tentative D call: TRBD1 (5 bases). Between the trimmed V and J ends, which lost 0 bases and 11 bases, there was a span of 11 bases. Germline V gives CDR1 KGHSY, CDR2 FQNENV. The CDR3 covers 13 residues. This chain's CDR3 is CASSQSAGQTQHF. Here the CDR3 DNA reads TGTGCCAGCAGCCAATCCGCGGGGCAGACCCAGCATTTT.

This clone was picked up one time. The chain uses TRBV6-1 and TRBJ2-7; D might be TRBD2 (6 bases). CDR3 length equals 13 residues. The V gene lost 6 bases and the J gene lost 3 bases, with 12 bases spanning the gap. Germline CDR1 reads MNHNS; CDR2 reads SASEGT. As DNA, the CDR3 is TGTGCCAGCAGCCCTGCGGGGCTCTACGAGCAGTACTTC. Its protein is CASSPAGLYEQYF.

The rearrangement links TRBV27 to TRBJ2-7; TRBD1 might be the D (5 bases). The CDR3 sequence is 13 residues long. Trimming took off 3 bases at V and 3 bases at J, with 9 bases between the two ends. Germline V gives CDR1 MNHEY, CDR2 SMNVEV (reference sequence). The CDR3 spells CASSFGQGYEQYF. CDR3 DNA sequence: TGTGCCAGCAGTTTTGGCCAGGGCTACGAGCAGTACTTC.

The chain employs TRBV6-1 and TRBJ2-2; 9 bases agree with TRBD1. V lost 7 bases and J lost 5; bases outside the gene matches: 8. Germline lookup yields CDR1 MNHNS and CDR2 SASEGT. The CDR3 has 15 residues. CDR3 amino acids: CASIQQGARTGELFF. CDR3 coding DNA: TGTGCCAGCATCCAACAGGGGGCAAGGACCGGGGAGCTGTTTTTT.

V is TRBV6-6 and J is TRBJ1-2, with no clear D. Germline loops: CDR1 MNHNY, CDR2 SVGAGI (reference sequence). Trimming shortened V by 9 bases and J by 7 bases, and 24 bases separated the two germline ends. The CDR3 contains 15 residues. This chain's CDR3 is CASQGFNMVPGGYTF. In nucleotides, the CDR3 is TGTGCCAGTCAAGGTTTCAATATGGTACCAGGTGGCTACACCTTC.

This clone came up once. The V call is TRBV4-1, the J call TRBJ2-4, with 11 bases fitting TRBD2. The CDR3 loop spans 17 amino acids. Germline loops: CDR1 MGHRA, CDR2 YSYEKL. Trimming took 2 bases from V and 3 from J; bases not matched to a gene: 6. CDR3 sequence reads: CASSQPTSGGRKNIQYF. The CDR3 nucleotides read TGCGCCAGCAGCCAACCAACTAGCGGGGGCCGCAAAAACATTCAGTACTTC.

The rearrangement links TRBV5-4 to TRBJ2-3; 12 nucleotides line up with TRBD2. The V gene's germline CDR1 is SGHNT and CDR2 YYREEE (reference sequence). J was trimmed by 1 base and V by 0 bases; bases with no gene match: 0. The CDR3 totals 16 residues. CDR3: CASSLGLAGGTDTQYF. The CDR3 DNA is TGTGCCAGCAGCTTGGGACTAGCGGGGGGCACAGATACGCAGTATTTT.

V is TRBV7-8 and J is TRBJ1-2, with TRBD1 matching 7 bases. With 1 base clipped from V and 6 bases from J, the junction kept 2 bases outside the gene matches. Germline CDR1 is SGHVS and CDR2 is FQNEAQ. There are 13 residues in the CDR3. CDR3 amino acids: CASSLVTGDGYTF. The DNA of the CDR3 is TGTGCCAGCAGCTTAGTAACAGGGGATGGCTACACCTTC.

The chain employs TRBV5-6 and TRBJ2-5, with TRBD2 as a possible D gene (7 bases). V was clipped by 1 base and J by 4 bases, with 20 bases between them. The CDR3 contains 17 residues. The germline CDR1 and CDR2 sequences are SGHDT and YYEEEE. The chain's CDR3 is CASSLTGRGPGRETQYF. The DNA of the CDR3 is TGTGCCAGCAGCTTGACGGGGCGGGGGCCGGGGAGAGAGACCCAGTACTTC.

The chain has TRBV2 and TRBJ1-5; 7 bases are shared with TRBD1. Unmatched junction bases numbered 5, after V lost 6 bases and J lost 0 bases. The CDR3 length is 15 residues. Germline V gene lookup returns CDR1 SNHLY and CDR2 FYNNEI. The CDR3 DNA reads as TGTGCCAGCAGCTCACAGGGGATTAGCAATCAGCCCCAGCATTTT. Protein product: CASSSQGISNQPQHF.